This T cell receptor beta chain was identified during a study of technical replicates of blood from a few donors. Trimming took off 1 base at V and 2 bases at J, with 12 bases between the two ends. This CDR3 has 15 residues. Germline values: CDR1 SGHTA, CDR2 FQGNSA. Produced via immunoSEQ multiplex PCR; TCRdb's table is partial and in-frame only. The table shows around 83,000 clones, with around 94% occurring only once. The receptor was isolated from a human donor in good health. The sample taken for sequencing was T cells isolated from PBMCs. The gene calls are TRBV7-2 and TRBJ2-7; tentative D call: TRBD2 (6 bases). CDR3 in amino acids: CASSLGSSVTYEQYF. DNA of the CDR3: TGTGCCAGCAGCTTAGGCTCTAGCGTCACCTACGAGCAGTACTTC.